This T cell receptor beta chain was documented in a study of blood T cell repertoires in COVID-19. About the research overall: COVID-19 samples, acute and convalescent, were from the United States, Italy and Spain.

V dropped 3 bases and J dropped 3 bases, with 8 bases sitting between them. Germline V lookup: CDR1 SGHNT, CDR2 YENEEA. The length of the CDR3 is 14 residues. The method was immunoSEQ multiplex PCR; TCRdb's version includes in-frame clones alone and lacks a portion of them. Of 100,000 to 150,000 clones in the sample, roughly 86% were seen once. The sequenced sample was peripheral blood. The source is a human donor in a cohort sampled during active COVID-19. The chain uses TRBV11-3 and TRBJ2-2; a possible D gene is TRBD2 (5 bases). CDR3 nucleotides: TGTGCCAGCAGCTTGGACGGGGACACCGGGGAGCTGTTTTTT. It yields the protein CASSLDGDTGELFF. The complete variable domain, with remaining parts taken from reference TRBV11-3 and TRBJ2-2, reads EAGVVQSPRYKIIEKKQPVAFWCNPISGHNTLYWYLQNLGQGPELLIRYENEEAVDDSQLPKDRFSAERLKGVDSTLKIQPAELGDSAVYLCASSLDGDTGELFFGEGSRLTVL.